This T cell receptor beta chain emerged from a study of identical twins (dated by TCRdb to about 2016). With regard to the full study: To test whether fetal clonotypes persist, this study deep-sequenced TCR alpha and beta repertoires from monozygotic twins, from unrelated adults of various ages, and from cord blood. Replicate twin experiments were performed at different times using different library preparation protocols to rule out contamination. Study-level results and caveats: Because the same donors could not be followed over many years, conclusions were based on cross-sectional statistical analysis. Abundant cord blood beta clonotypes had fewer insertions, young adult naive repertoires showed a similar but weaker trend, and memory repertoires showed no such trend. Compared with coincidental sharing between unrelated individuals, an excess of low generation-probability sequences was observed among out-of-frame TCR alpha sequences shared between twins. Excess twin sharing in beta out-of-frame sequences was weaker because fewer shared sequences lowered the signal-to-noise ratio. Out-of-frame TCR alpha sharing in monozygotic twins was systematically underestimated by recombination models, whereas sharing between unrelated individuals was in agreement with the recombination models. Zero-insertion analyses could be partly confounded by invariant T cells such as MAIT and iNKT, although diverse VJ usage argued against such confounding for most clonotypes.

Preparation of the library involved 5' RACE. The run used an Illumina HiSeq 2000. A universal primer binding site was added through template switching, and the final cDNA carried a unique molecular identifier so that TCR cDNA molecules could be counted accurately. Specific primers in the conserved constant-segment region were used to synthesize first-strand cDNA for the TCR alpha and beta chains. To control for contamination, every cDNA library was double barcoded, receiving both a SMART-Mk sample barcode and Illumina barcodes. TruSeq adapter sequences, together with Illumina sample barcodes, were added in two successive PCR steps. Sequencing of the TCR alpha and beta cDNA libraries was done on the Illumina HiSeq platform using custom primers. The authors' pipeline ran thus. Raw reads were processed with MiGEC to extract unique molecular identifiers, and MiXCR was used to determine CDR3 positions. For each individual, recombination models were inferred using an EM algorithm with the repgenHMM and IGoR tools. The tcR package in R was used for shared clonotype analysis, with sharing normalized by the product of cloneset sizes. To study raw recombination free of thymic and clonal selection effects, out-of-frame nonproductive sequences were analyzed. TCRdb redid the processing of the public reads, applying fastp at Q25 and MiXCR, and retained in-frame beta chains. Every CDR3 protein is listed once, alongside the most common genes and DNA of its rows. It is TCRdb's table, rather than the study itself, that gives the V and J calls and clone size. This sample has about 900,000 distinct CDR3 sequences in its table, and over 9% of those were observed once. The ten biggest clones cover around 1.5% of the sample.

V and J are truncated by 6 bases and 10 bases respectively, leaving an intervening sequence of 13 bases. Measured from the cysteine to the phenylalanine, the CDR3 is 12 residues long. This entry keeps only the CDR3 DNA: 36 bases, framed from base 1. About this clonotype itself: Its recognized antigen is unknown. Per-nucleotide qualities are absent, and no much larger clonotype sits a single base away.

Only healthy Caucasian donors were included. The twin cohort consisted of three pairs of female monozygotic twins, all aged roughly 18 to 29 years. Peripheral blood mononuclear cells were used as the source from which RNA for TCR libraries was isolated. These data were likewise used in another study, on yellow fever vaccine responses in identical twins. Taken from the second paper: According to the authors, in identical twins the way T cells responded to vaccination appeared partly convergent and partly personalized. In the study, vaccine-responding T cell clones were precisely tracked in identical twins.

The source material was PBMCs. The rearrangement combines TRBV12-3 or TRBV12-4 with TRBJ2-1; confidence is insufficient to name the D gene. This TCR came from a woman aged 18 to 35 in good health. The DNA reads TGTGCCAGCAGCCCAAGTAGAGAGGAGCAGTTCTTC. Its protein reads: CASSPSREEQFF.